This TCR beta chain stems from a study of siplizumab effects on memory and regulatory T cells. Study-wide findings and caveats: Naive T cell populations appeared to exhibit greater diversity than memory cells and appeared to be major alloresponse contributors. Proliferating siplizumab-culture Treg suppressive function went unconfirmed.

Concerning this clone itself: Its matching antigen is unknown.

Each sample contributed approximately 94,000 TCR templates to the assay. This table comes from immunoSEQ multiplex PCR, and its TCRdb copy is limited to in-frame clones, with some not included. The sample includes roughly 62,000 clones, approximately 93% of them seen just once. Germline V lookup: CDR1 MDHEN, CDR2 SYDVKM. The CDR3 sequence is 14 residues long. Trimming shortened V by 3 bases and J by 2 bases, and 10 bases separated the two germline ends. Sequences were obtained from CD8+ T cells sorted from blood. This TCR derives from a human donor in good health. The rearrangement uses TRBV28 and TRBJ2-5, with D perhaps matching TRBD1 or TRBD2 (6 bases each). The CDR3 region has the DNA TGTGCCAGCAGTTTTCTAGGGGGGCAAGAGACCCAGTACTTC. It encodes CASSFLGGQETQYF.